This T cell receptor (beta chain) was captured by sequencing in a study of cytomegalovirus exposure and HLA in healthy donors. Overall study context: Among some 400 genotyped donors, around 80% fell in the Caucasian-associated ancestry cluster.

V was cut by 2 bases and J by 8 bases, with 9 bases left in between. This CDR3 region has 13 residues. CDR1 and CDR2 (germline): MNHNY, SVGAGI (reference sequence). 60 Vbeta and 13 Jbeta primers were used in PCR. Sequencing was performed with immunoSEQ multiplex PCR; in TCRdb, only in-frame clones are kept and a portion is missing. The sample carries 95,000 to 150,000 clones, 78% recorded once. The sequence was collected from a woman under 40 in good health and CMV-seropositive. V gene TRBV6-6 combines with J gene TRBJ1-4; D ambiguous. The source material was PBMCs. The CDR3 coding sequence is TGTGCCAGCAGTTACACGCAGGCCGAAAAACTGTTTTTT. It is translated as CASSYTQAEKLFF.